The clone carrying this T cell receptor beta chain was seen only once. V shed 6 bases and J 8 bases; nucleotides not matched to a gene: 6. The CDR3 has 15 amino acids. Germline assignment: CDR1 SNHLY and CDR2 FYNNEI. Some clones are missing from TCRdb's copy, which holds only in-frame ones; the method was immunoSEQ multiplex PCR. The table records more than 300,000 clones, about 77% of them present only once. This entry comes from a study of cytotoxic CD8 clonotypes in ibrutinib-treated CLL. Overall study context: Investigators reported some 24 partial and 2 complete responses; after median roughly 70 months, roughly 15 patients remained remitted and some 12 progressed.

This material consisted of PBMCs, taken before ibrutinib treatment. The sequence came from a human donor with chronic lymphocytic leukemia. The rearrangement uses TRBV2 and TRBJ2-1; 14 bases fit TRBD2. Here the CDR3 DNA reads TGTGCCAGCAGGGAGACTAGCGGGAGGGCCGATGAGCAGTTCTTC. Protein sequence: CASRETSGRADEQFF.